Below, one T cell receptor (beta chain) is given with its context. The sample comes from a study of blood T cell repertoires in COVID-19. Study details: Both acute and convalescent COVID-19 samples were obtained from the United States, Italy and Spain.

Germline assignment: CDR1 LGHDT and CDR2 YNNKEL (reference sequence). The CDR3 is 15 residues long. V was pared by 1 base and J by 9 bases, with 8 bases of the junction left unmatched. Data came from immunoSEQ multiplex PCR; TCRdb stores just in-frame clones and leaves some out. Of 300,000 or so clones listed, about 88% are singletons. Material for sequencing was peripheral blood. This receptor was identified in a man in his 70s with acute or convalescent COVID-19. The chain carries TRBV3-1 (or the pseudogene TRBV3-2) and TRBJ1-5; 8 positions match TRBD1. CDR3 loop: CASSQGRTGRGPQHF. Written as DNA, the CDR3 is TGTGCCAGCAGCCAAGGTAGGACAGGGAGGGGGCCCCAGCATTTT.